This T cell receptor beta chain stems from a study of beta chain features in type 1 diabetes. Overall study findings and caveats: Among patients with Type 1 diabetes, TCRB CDR3s were moderately but significantly shorter in every one of the four CD4+ subsets. In the patient group, naive, central memory and Treg TCRB repertoires seemed more alike than in the healthy donor group.

Reverse transcribing all isolated RNA meant expressed TCRB transcripts were sequenced. Some clones are missing from TCRdb's copy, which holds only in-frame ones; the method was immunoSEQ multiplex PCR. The table has about 260,000 clones, approximately 20% seen once. This clone has only a few counts. Its specificity is unknown. With 4 bases removed from V and 7 bases from J, the gap between germline ends came to 15 bases. The CDR3 covers 14 residues. Germline V gives CDR1 SGHDT, CDR2 YYEEEE. The chain carries TRBV5-6 and TRBJ1-5; TRBD1 is a possible D gene (6 bases). The sequence came from a woman between 40 and 50 years old with type 1 diabetes. Sequenced: naive CD4+ T cells from blood. Here the CDR3 DNA reads TGTGCCAGCAGCCTGACAGGCGTGGTACAGCCCCAGCATTTT. This sequence encodes CASSLTGVVQPQHF.